This TCR beta chain was recorded in a study of breast tumors, draining lymph nodes, adjacent tissues. CDR1 and CDR2 from the germline V gene are SGHRS and YFSETQ. The CDR3 is 14 residues long. TCRdb re-analysed the multiplex PCR reads in MiXCR, keeping a single row per CDR3 protein. The table lists approximately 52,000 distinct CDR3 sequences, 42% of them singletons. This clonotype was recorded at least ten times. Its cognate antigen is unknown. A single base separates this from a much larger clone, so it may be a read error. Regarding the study as a whole: That most tumor T cells come from lymph nodes remained unproven.

The material sequenced was breast tumor tissue. The genes are TRBV5-1 and TRBJ2-5; D might be TRBD1 (6 bases). This clonotype originated in a female donor with breast cancer. Some clones in this sample may be carry-over from other donors' samples. In DNA form, the CDR3 reads TGCGCCAGCAGCCCCAGGACAGATCAAGACACCCAGTACTTC. As protein: CASSPRTDQDTQYF.